This is a list of T cell receptor beta chains from one sample in a study of shared clonotypes between healthy human individuals. Data came from immunoSEQ multiplex PCR; TCRdb stores just in-frame clones and leaves some out. The sample has millions of clones; approximately 95% are singletons. Sequencing was carried out using naive CD4+ T cells from PBMCs. These receptors originate from a man between 18 and 35 years old in good health. Some clones in this sample may be carry-over from other donors' samples. Both conserved end residues are part of each CDR3. A D gene is named only where the DNA matches it firmly. For some rows the clone size is stated as once, few or many, or as a class when expanded; others skip it.

v_gene: TRBV5-1
d_gene: TRBD2
j_gene: TRBJ2-7
abundance: .
CDR3aa: CASSLIAGGFSYEQYF
CDR3nt: TGCGCCAGCAGCTTAATAGCGGGAGGTTTCTCTTACGAGCAGTACTTC

v_gene: TRBV7-8
d_gene: .
j_gene: TRBJ1-1
abundance: .
CDR3aa: CASSLTSYTEAFF
CDR3nt: TGTGCCAGCAGCTTAACCAGTTACACTGAAGCTTTCTTT

v_gene: TRBV6-5
d_gene: .
j_gene: TRBJ2-1
abundance: .
CDR3aa: CASRAEGREQFF
CDR3nt: TGTGCCAGCAGGGCGGAGGGCCGTGAGCAGTTCTTC

v_gene: TRBV18
d_gene: TRBD2
j_gene: TRBJ2-7
abundance: .
CDR3aa: CASSTLAGGESSYEQYF
CDR3nt: TGTGCCAGCTCTACACTAGCGGGAGGCGAGAGCTCCTACGAGCAGTACTTC

v_gene: TRBV28
d_gene: TRBD1
j_gene: TRBJ2-2
abundance: .
CDR3aa: CASSPRNRGRAGELFF
CDR3nt: TGTGCCAGCAGTCCCCGAAACAGGGGGCGGGCCGGGGAGCTGTTTTTT

v_gene: TRBV4-1
d_gene: TRBD2
j_gene: TRBJ2-3
abundance: .
CDR3aa: CASSHGLAGVDTQYF
CDR3nt: TGCGCCAGCAGCCATGGACTAGCGGGAGTGGATACGCAGTATTTT

v_gene: TRBV28
d_gene: .
j_gene: TRBJ2-2
abundance: .
CDR3aa: CASSFVSGAGTGELFF
CDR3nt: TGTGCCAGCAGTTTCGTGTCGGGGGCAGGGACCGGGGAGCTGTTTTTT

v_gene: TRBV9
d_gene: TRBD1
j_gene: TRBJ1-3
abundance: .
CDR3aa: CASSSQGGSGNTIYF
CDR3nt: TGTGCCAGCAGCTCACAGGGGGGCTCTGGAAACACCATATATTTT

v_gene: TRBV28
d_gene: TRBD2
j_gene: TRBJ2-1
abundance: .
CDR3aa: CATGLAGYNEQFF
CDR3nt: TGTGCCACGGGACTAGCGGGATACAATGAGCAGTTCTTC

v_gene: TRBV4-3
d_gene: TRBD1
j_gene: TRBJ2-7
abundance: .
CDR3aa: CASSPRTGVAYEQYF
CDR3nt: TGCGCCAGCAGCCCGCGGACAGGCGTAGCCTACGAGCAGTACTTC

v_gene: TRBV6-5
d_gene: .
j_gene: TRBJ2-3
abundance: .
CDR3aa: CASSYSSSVHTQYF
CDR3nt: TGTGCCAGCAGTTACTCGTCCTCCGTACATACGCAGTATTTT

v_gene: TRBV28
d_gene: .
j_gene: TRBJ1-1
abundance: few
CDR3aa: CASRGLGTEAFF
CDR3nt: TGTGCCAGCAGGGGGCTGGGCACTGAAGCTTTCTTT

v_gene: TRBV7-7
d_gene: TRBD2
j_gene: TRBJ2-1
abundance: .
CDR3aa: CASSLLAERGEQFF
CDR3nt: TGTGCCAGCAGCTTACTAGCGGAGAGGGGTGAGCAGTTCTTC

v_gene: TRBV5-1
d_gene: .
j_gene: TRBJ1-1
abundance: .
CDR3aa: CASSDPNTEAFF
CDR3nt: TGCGCCAGCAGCGATCCGAACACTGAAGCTTTCTTT

v_gene: TRBV19
d_gene: .
j_gene: TRBJ2-1
abundance: .
CDR3aa: CASSLRQRTGGNEQFF
CDR3nt: TGTGCCAGTAGTCTCAGACAACGTACAGGAGGAAATGAGCAGTTCTTC

v_gene: TRBV7-8
d_gene: .
j_gene: TRBJ1-5
abundance: .
CDR3aa: CASSPGWQGHQPQHF
CDR3nt: TGTGCCAGCAGCCCTGGTTGGCAGGGTCATCAGCCCCAGCATTTT

v_gene: TRBV27
d_gene: .
j_gene: TRBJ2-7
abundance: once
CDR3aa: CASSLDPRSYEQYF
CDR3nt: TGTGCCAGCAGTTTAGATCCCAGATCCTACGAGCAGTACTTC

v_gene: TRBV6-5
d_gene: TRBD2
j_gene: TRBJ2-7
abundance: .
CDR3aa: CASSYNRGGSYEQYF
CDR3nt: TGTGCCAGCAGCTACAACCGCGGGGGGTCCTACGAGCAGTACTTC

v_gene: TRBV18
d_gene: TRBD1
j_gene: TRBJ1-1
abundance: .
CDR3aa: CASSPGTASNTEAFF
CDR3nt: TGTGCCAGCTCACCAGGGACAGCCTCGAACACTGAAGCTTTCTTT

v_gene: TRBV30
d_gene: TRBD2
j_gene: TRBJ2-1
abundance: .
CDR3aa: CAWRHTGRWNEQFF
CDR3nt: TGTGCCTGGAGGCATACCGGGAGGTGGAATGAGCAGTTCTTC

v_gene: TRBV13
d_gene: .
j_gene: TRBJ2-5
abundance: .
CDR3aa: CASSTRWGTETQYF
CDR3nt: TGTGCCAGCAGCACCCGATGGGGAACGGAGACCCAGTACTTC

v_gene: TRBV6-1
d_gene: .
j_gene: TRBJ1-4
abundance: .
CDR3aa: CASREGSPANEKLFF
CDR3nt: TGTGCCAGCAGGGAGGGGTCCCCGGCTAATGAAAAACTGTTTTTT

v_gene: TRBV6-5
d_gene: .
j_gene: TRBJ2-4
abundance: .
CDR3aa: CASSYGTLFKNIQYF
CDR3nt: TGTGCCAGCAGTTACGGCACGCTCTTCAAAAACATTCAGTACTTC

v_gene: TRBV18
d_gene: TRBD2
j_gene: TRBJ2-5
abundance: .
CDR3aa: CASSQTSGSLETQYF
CDR3nt: TGTGCCAGCTCACAGACTAGCGGGAGTTTAGAGACCCAGTACTTC

v_gene: TRBV5-1
d_gene: TRBD1
j_gene: TRBJ2-5
abundance: .
CDR3aa: CATTPGQGVQETQYF
CDR3nt: TGCGCCACCACACCGGGACAGGGTGTCCAAGAGACCCAGTACTTC

v_gene: TRBV6-6
d_gene: TRBD1
j_gene: TRBJ1-2
abundance: .
CDR3aa: CASSYPTGTGVEGYTF
CDR3nt: TGTGCCAGCAGTTACCCAACCGGGACAGGGGTTGAAGGCTACACCTTC

v_gene: TRBV28
d_gene: .
j_gene: TRBJ2-7
abundance: once
CDR3aa: CASSRGDQLSYEQYF
CDR3nt: TGTGCCAGCAGCCGAGGGGACCAACTCTCCTACGAGCAGTACTTC

v_gene: TRBV7-6
d_gene: TRBD2
j_gene: TRBJ2-7
abundance: .
CDR3aa: CASSLTLAGGPTEQYF
CDR3nt: TGTGCCAGCAGCTTAACGCTAGCGGGAGGACCTACGGAGCAGTACTTC

v_gene: TRBV10-3
d_gene: .
j_gene: TRBJ2-1
abundance: .
CDR3aa: CAISRQGGGNEQFF
CDR3nt: TGTGCCATCAGTAGACAGGGAGGGGGCAATGAGCAGTTCTTC

v_gene: TRBV6-1
d_gene: TRBD2
j_gene: TRBJ2-7
abundance: .
CDR3aa: CASSVGLYYEQYF
CDR3nt: TGTGCCAGCAGTGTGGGACTATACTACGAGCAGTACTTC

v_gene: TRBV7-9
d_gene: .
j_gene: TRBJ2-1
abundance: .
CDR3aa: CASTPSGAWINEQFF
CDR3nt: TGTGCCAGCACCCCTAGTGGTGCTTGGATCAATGAGCAGTTCTTC

v_gene: TRBV5-1
d_gene: .
j_gene: TRBJ1-1
abundance: .
CDR3aa: CASSQTGMNTEAFF
CDR3nt: TGCGCCAGCAGCCAAACAGGGATGAACACTGAAGCTTTCTTT

v_gene: TRBV11-2
d_gene: .
j_gene: TRBJ2-7
abundance: .
CDR3aa: CASSLVEQYF
CDR3nt: TGTGCCAGCAGCTTAGTCGAGCAGTACTTC

v_gene: TRBV6-6
d_gene: .
j_gene: TRBJ1-2
abundance: .
CDR3aa: CASSYSGGEGYTF
CDR3nt: TGTGCCAGCAGTTACTCGGGAGGGGAAGGCTACACCTTC

v_gene: TRBV11-2
d_gene: .
j_gene: TRBJ1-4
abundance: .
CDR3aa: CASSLRGTLSNEKLFF
CDR3nt: TGTGCCAGCAGCTTACGGGGCACCCTCTCTAATGAAAAACTGTTTTTT

v_gene: TRBV19
d_gene: .
j_gene: TRBJ1-1
abundance: .
CDR3aa: CASSYLKGRRNTEAFF
CDR3nt: TGTGCCAGTAGCTACCTAAAGGGACGCAGGAACACTGAAGCTTTCTTT

v_gene: TRBV15
d_gene: TRBD1
j_gene: TRBJ2-2
abundance: .
CDR3aa: CATRGDDRGITGELFF
CDR3nt: TGTGCCACCCGGGGGGACGACAGGGGGATCACCGGGGAGCTGTTTTTT

v_gene: TRBV5-1
d_gene: TRBD2
j_gene: TRBJ2-7
abundance: .
CDR3aa: CASSEPGGGEQYF
CDR3nt: TGCGCCAGCAGCGAACCCGGCGGGGGGGAGCAGTACTTC

v_gene: TRBV5-4
d_gene: .
j_gene: TRBJ2-7
abundance: .
CDR3aa: CASSLDPGLPEQYF
CDR3nt: TGTGCCAGCAGCTTGGACCCCGGCCTCCCCGAGCAGTACTTC

v_gene: TRBV15
d_gene: .
j_gene: TRBJ2-7
abundance: few
CDR3aa: CATTASSRDSYEQYF
CDR3nt: TGTGCCACCACAGCGTCGTCTCGGGACTCCTACGAGCAGTACTTC

v_gene: TRBV5-1
d_gene: TRBD2
j_gene: TRBJ2-7
abundance: .
CDR3aa: CASSFLQLAGVLHEQYF
CDR3nt: TGCGCCAGCAGCTTCCTACAATTAGCGGGAGTACTTCACGAGCAGTACTTC

v_gene: TRBV14
d_gene: .
j_gene: TRBJ2-5
abundance: .
CDR3aa: CASSQGGEETQYF
CDR3nt: TGTGCCAGCAGCCAGGGCGGTGAAGAGACCCAGTACTTC

v_gene: TRBV5-8
d_gene: TRBD1
j_gene: TRBJ2-3
abundance: .
CDR3aa: CASSFTGQSTDTQYF
CDR3nt: TGTGCCAGCAGCTTCACGGGACAGAGCACAGATACGCAGTATTTT

v_gene: TRBV5-6
d_gene: TRBD2
j_gene: TRBJ2-3
abundance: .
CDR3aa: CASSQKVSSGNTDTQYF
CDR3nt: TGTGCCAGCAGCCAGAAAGTTTCTAGCGGTAACACAGATACGCAGTATTTT

v_gene: TRBV7-9
d_gene: .
j_gene: TRBJ2-2
abundance: .
CDR3aa: CASRTRDTGELFF
CDR3nt: TGTGCCAGCAGGACTAGGGACACCGGGGAGCTGTTTTTT

v_gene: TRBV19
d_gene: .
j_gene: TRBJ1-2
abundance: .
CDR3aa: CASSARQEKGYTF
CDR3nt: TGTGCCAGTAGTGCGCGACAGGAGAAAGGCTACACCTTC

v_gene: TRBV28
d_gene: .
j_gene: TRBJ1-5
abundance: .
CDR3aa: CASSLSGSWQPQHF
CDR3nt: TGTGCCAGCAGTTTATCGGGTTCGTGGCAGCCCCAGCATTTT

v_gene: TRBV4-3
d_gene: .
j_gene: TRBJ2-7
abundance: .
CDR3aa: CASSLRQDSYEQYF
CDR3nt: TGCGCCAGCAGCCTCAGACAGGACTCCTACGAGCAGTACTTC

v_gene: TRBV11-3
d_gene: .
j_gene: TRBJ1-2
abundance: .
CDR3aa: CASSSGDYGYTF
CDR3nt: TGTGCCAGCAGCTCAGGGGACTATGGCTACACCTTC

v_gene: TRBV27
d_gene: .
j_gene: TRBJ1-3
abundance: .
CDR3aa: CASSLGVGRNTIYF
CDR3nt: TGTGCCAGCAGTTTAGGGGTTGGGCGAAACACCATATATTTT

v_gene: TRBV6-1
d_gene: TRBD2
j_gene: TRBJ2-7
abundance: .
CDR3aa: CASSGAGNEQYF
CDR3nt: TGTGCCAGCAGCGGAGCGGGGAACGAGCAGTACTTC

v_gene: TRBV15
d_gene: .
j_gene: TRBJ1-2
abundance: .
CDR3aa: CATSRDTGNYGYTF
CDR3nt: TGTGCCACCAGCAGAGATACAGGGAACTATGGCTACACCTTC

v_gene: TRBV29-1
d_gene: .
j_gene: TRBJ1-1
abundance: .
CDR3aa: CSAGRLMNTEAFF
CDR3nt: TGCAGCGCTGGACGGTTAATGAACACTGAAGCTTTCTTT

v_gene: TRBV4-3
d_gene: TRBD2
j_gene: TRBJ2-3
abundance: .
CDR3aa: CASSPPSGRRISTDTQYF
CDR3nt: TGCGCCAGCAGCCCTCCTAGCGGGAGAAGGATTAGCACAGATACGCAGTATTTT

v_gene: TRBV30
d_gene: .
j_gene: TRBJ1-1
abundance: few
CDR3aa: CAWSVRLNTEAFF
CDR3nt: TGTGCCTGGAGTGTTAGGCTGAACACTGAAGCTTTCTTT